Only a few counts were recorded for the clone carrying this T cell receptor beta chain. The antigen is not known. The data were obtained in a study of T cells in Graves' hyperthyroidism and ophthalmopathy. Study-level findings and limits: Blood also contained most expanded thyroid clonotypes above 0.001.

Germline assignment: CDR1 MGHRA and CDR2 YSYEKL. The CDR3 is made up of 12 amino acids. Deletions cut 0 bases from V and 8 bases from J, with 5 bases between. RNA transcripts were the template for amplifying TCR beta CDR3 regions. First-round RT-PCR with HTBI primers amplified the TCR CDR3 region. Via MiXCR, TCRdb re-called the multiplex PCR reads, giving one row per CDR3 protein. In the table there are hundreds of thousands of distinct CDR3 sequences, roughly 15% of which are singletons. The V and J genes are TRBV4-1 and TRBJ1-3, with D hard to call. What was sequenced was blood. The source is a man between 18 and 29 years old with Graves' ophthalmopathy. The CDR3 loop is CASSQDVHTIYF. CDR3 sequence (DNA): TGCGCCAGCAGCCAAGATGTTCACACCATATATTTT.